This T cell receptor beta chain appears in the sequencing data of a study of shared clonotypes between healthy human individuals. V was clipped by 4 bases and J by 0 bases, with 12 bases between them. Germline lookup yields CDR1 MDHEN and CDR2 SYDVKM. The CDR3 consists of 16 residues. Study processing details: Filtering differed for immunoSEQ, which gave only junction sequences without quality scores. Libraries were prepared by immunoSEQ multiplex PCR; TCRdb keeps only in-frame clonotypes and omits some of them. V, J and clone size reflect that table, while D and trimming were determined from the DNA. Of 550,000 to 800,000 clones detected, 74% appear once; the ten largest clones hold 1.7%.

V gene TRBV28 combines with J gene TRBJ2-2; no clear D. What was sequenced was memory CD4+ T cells sorted from blood. Subset reported: CD45RA-negative fraction. The receptor was derived from a woman in her twenties or thirties in good health. The CDR3 coding sequence is TGTGCCAGCAGTTCTATGTCGGCTGCGAACACCGGGGAGCTGTTTTTT. Translating gives CASSSMSAANTGELFF.